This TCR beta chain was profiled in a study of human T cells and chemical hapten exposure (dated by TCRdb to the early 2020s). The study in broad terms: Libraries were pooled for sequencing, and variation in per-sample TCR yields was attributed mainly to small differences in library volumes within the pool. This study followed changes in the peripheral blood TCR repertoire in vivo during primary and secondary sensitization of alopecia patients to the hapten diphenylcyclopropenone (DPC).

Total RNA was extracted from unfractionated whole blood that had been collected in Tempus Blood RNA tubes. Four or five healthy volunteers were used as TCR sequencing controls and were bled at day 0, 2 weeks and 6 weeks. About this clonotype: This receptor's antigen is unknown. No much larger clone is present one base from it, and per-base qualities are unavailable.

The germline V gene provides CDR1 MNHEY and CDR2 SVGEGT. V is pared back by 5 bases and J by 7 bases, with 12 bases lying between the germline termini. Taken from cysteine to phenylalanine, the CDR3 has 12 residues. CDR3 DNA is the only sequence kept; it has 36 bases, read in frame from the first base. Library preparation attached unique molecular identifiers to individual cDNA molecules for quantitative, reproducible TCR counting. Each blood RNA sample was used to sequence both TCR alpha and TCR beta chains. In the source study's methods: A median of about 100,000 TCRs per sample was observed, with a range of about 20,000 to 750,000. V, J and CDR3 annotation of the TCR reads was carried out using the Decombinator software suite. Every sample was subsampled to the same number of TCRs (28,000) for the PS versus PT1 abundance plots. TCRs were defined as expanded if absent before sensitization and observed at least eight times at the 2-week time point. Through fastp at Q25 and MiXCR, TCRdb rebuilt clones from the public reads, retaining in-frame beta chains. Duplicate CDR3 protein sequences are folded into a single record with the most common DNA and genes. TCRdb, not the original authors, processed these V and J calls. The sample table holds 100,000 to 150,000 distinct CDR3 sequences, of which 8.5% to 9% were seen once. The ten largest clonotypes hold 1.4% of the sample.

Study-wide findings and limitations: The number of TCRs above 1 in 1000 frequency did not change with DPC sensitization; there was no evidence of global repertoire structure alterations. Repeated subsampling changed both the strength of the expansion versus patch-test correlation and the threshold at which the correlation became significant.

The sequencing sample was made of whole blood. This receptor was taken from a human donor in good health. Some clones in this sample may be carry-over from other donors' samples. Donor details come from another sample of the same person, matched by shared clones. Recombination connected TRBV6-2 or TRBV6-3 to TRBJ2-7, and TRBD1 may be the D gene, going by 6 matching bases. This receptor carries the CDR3 CASSLWGREQYF. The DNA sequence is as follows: TGTGCCAGCAGTCTCTGGGGGCGGGAGCAGTACTTC.